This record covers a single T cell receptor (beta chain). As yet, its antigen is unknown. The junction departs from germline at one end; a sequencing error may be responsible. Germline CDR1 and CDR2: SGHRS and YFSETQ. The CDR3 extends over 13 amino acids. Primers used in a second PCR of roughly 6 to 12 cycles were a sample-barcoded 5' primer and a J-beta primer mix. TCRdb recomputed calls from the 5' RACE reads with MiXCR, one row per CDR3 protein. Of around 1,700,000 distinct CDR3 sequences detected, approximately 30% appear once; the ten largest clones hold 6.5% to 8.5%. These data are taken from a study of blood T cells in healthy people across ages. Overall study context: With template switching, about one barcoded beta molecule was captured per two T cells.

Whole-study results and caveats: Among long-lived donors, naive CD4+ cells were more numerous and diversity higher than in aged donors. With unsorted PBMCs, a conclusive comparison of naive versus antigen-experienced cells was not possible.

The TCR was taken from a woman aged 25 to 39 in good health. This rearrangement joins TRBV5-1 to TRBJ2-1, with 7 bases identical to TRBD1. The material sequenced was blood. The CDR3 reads CASGFNRGDEQFF. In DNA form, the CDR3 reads TGCGCCAGCGGCTTCAACAGGGGTGATGAGCAGTTCTTC.